This T cell receptor beta chain was identified during a study of T cell clusters in autoimmune cytopenias. Findings and limits, study-wide: The cluster-lack signature was not seen for secondary cytopenia versus chronic lymphocytic leukemia.

Germline lookup yields CDR1 ENHRY and CDR2 SYGVKD. The CDR3 runs 18 residues. Notes on this clonotype: What it recognizes is unknown.

TRB was amplified from 250 ng of peripheral blood genomic DNA per sample. TRB rearrangements were amplified by touch-down multiplex PCR with mixed TRB-A/B primers. After re-calling the multiplex PCR reads, TCRdb lists one entry per CDR3 protein, DNA absent. The specimen's table records some 7,500 distinct CDR3 sequences. These same records also appear under a second study, on T cell repertoires in aging, cancer and after chemotherapy. Per that study: Median generation probability rose over the chemotherapy interval in each cancer cohort, suggesting rebound thymic output.

This TCR derives from a human donor with an autoimmune cytopenia or autoimmune hepatitis (not recorded which). V is TRBV10-3 and J is TRBJ1-3; TCRdb lists TRBD1, though no DNA is available to test this call. Sequencing used peripheral blood. This CDR3 is CAITSDRGSKMSGNTIYF.